This T cell receptor beta chain comes out of a study of response to subunit inactivated influenza vaccine. Whole-study findings and limits: Authors suggested seasonal influenza vaccinations each recruit few new T cells.

TCRdb re-called the RT-PCR reads through MiXCR, storing one row per CDR3 protein. The sample consists of some 850,000 distinct CDR3 sequences, about 18% of them appearing once. Many counts were recorded for this clonotype. The target antigen is unknown. This specimen was PBMCs from blood, taken 5 to 6 days after vaccination. The receptor was isolated from a man in his forties or fifties who received an inactivated influenza vaccine.

CDR3 protein: CASSLWGRQETQYF. The DNA for the CDR3 is TGTGCCAGCAGCTTATGGGGACGGCAAGAGACCCAGTACTTC. V gene TRBV7-6 combines with J gene TRBJ2-5; D is tentatively TRBD1 or TRBD2 (5 bases each). The germline CDR1 and CDR2 sequences are SGHVS and FNYEAQ. Trimming pared 2 bases from V and 2 bases from J, leaving 9 bases between. The CDR3 runs to 14 residues.